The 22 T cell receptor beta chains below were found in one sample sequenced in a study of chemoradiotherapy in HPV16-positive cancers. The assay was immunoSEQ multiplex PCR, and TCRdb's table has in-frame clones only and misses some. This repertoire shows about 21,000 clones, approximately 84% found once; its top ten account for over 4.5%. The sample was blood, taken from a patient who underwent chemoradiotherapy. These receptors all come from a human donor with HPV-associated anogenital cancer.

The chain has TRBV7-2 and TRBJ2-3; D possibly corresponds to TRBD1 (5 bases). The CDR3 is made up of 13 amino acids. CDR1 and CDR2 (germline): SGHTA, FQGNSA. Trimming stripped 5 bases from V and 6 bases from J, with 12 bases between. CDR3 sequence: CASSGASGDTQYF. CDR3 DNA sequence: TGTGCCAGCAGCGGCGCATCAGGGGATACGCAGTATTTT.

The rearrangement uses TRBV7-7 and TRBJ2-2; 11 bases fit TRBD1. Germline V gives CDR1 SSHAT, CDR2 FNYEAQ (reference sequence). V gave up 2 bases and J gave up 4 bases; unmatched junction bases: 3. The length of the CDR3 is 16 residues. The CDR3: CASSLSGQGGTGELFF. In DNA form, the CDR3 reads TGTGCCAGCAGCTTATCGGGACAGGGGGGCACCGGGGAGCTGTTTTTT.

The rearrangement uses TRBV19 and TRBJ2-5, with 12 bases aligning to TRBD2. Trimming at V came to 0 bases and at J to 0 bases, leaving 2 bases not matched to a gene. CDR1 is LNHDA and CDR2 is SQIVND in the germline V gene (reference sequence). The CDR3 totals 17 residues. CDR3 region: CASSIDGTSGHQETQYF. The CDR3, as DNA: TGTGCCAGTAGTATAGATGGGACTAGCGGGCACCAAGAGACCCAGTACTTC.

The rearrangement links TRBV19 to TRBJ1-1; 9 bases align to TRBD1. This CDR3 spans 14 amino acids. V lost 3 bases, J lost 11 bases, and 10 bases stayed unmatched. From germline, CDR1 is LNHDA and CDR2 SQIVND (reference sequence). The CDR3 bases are TGTGCCAGTAGTATCGGCCCGGGACAGGGTAAGGCTTTCTTT. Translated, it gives CASSIGPGQGKAFF.

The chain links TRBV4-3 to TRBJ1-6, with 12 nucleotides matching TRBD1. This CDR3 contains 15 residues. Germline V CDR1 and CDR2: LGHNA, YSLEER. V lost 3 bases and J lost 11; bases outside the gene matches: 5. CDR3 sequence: CASSHGTGGAAPLHF. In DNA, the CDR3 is TGCGCCAGCAGCCACGGGACAGGGGGCGCGGCACCCCTCCACTTT.

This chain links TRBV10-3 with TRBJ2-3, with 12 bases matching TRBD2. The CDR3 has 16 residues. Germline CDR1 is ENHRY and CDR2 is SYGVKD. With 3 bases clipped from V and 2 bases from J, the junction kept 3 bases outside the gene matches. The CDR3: CAISERTSGVTDTQYF. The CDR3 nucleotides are TGTGCCATCAGTGAACGGACTAGCGGGGTCACAGATACGCAGTATTTT.

The CDR3 loop is CASSLVGDRGNTIYF. The CDR3 bases are TGTGCCAGCAGCTTGGTCGGGGACAGAGGAAACACCATATATTTT. The chain is built from TRBV5-4 and TRBJ1-3; 7 bases agree with TRBD1. CDR1 is SGHNT and CDR2 is YYREEE in the germline V gene (reference sequence). This CDR3 contains 15 residues. J was trimmed by 4 bases and V by 0 bases; bases with no gene match: 4.

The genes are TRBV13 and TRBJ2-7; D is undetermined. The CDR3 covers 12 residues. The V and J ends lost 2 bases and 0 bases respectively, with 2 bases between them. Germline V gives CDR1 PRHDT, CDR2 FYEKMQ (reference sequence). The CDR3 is CASSLRSYEQYF. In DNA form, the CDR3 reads TGTGCCAGCAGCTTACGCTCCTACGAGCAGTACTTC.

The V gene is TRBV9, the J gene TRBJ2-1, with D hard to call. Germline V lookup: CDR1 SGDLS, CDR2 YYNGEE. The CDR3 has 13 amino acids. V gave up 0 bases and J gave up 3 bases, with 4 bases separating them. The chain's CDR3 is CASSVAHYNEQFF. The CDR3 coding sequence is TGTGCCAGCAGCGTAGCCCACTACAATGAGCAGTTCTTC.

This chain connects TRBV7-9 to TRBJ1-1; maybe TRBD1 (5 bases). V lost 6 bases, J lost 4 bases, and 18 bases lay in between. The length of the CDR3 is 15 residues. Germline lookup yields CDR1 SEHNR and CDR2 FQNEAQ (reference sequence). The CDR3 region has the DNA TGTGCCAGCAGTTCAAGACGGCGCGGGGGCACTGAAGCTTTCTTT. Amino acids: CASSSRRRGGTEAFF.

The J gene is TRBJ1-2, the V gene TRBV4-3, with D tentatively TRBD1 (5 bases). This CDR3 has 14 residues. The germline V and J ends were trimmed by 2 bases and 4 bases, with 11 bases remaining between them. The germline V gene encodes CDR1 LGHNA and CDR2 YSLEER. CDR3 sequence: CASSQKVGTYGYTF. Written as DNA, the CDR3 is TGCGCCAGCAGCCAAAAAGTCGGGACCTATGGCTACACCTTC.

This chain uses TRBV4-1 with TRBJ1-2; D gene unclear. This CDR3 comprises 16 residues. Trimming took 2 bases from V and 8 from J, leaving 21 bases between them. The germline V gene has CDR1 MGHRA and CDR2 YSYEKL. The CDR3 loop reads CASSQLILGLSWGYTF. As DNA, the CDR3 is TGCGCCAGCAGCCAACTGATCCTCGGGCTTTCATGGGGCTACACCTTC.

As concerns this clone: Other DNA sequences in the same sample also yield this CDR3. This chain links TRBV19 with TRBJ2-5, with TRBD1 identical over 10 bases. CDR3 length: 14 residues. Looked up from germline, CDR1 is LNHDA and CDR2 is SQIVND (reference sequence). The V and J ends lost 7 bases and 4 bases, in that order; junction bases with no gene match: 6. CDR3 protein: CASMGGQGGETQYF. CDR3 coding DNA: TGTGCCAGTATGGGAGGACAGGGGGGAGAGACCCAGTACTTC.

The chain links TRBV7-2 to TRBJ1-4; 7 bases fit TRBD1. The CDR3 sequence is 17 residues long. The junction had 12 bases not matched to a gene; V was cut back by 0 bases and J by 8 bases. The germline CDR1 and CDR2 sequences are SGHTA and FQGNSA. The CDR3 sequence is CASSLAGRGRFPEKLFF. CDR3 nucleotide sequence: TGTGCCAGCAGCTTAGCGGGCAGGGGGAGGTTTCCAGAAAAACTGTTTTTT. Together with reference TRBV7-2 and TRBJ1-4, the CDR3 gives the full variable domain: GAGVSQSPSNKVTEKGKDVELRCDPISGHTALYWYRQSLGQGLEFLIYFQGNSAPDKSGLPSDRFSAERTGGSVSTLTIQRTQQEDSAVYLCASSLAGRGRFPEKLFFGSGTQLSVL.

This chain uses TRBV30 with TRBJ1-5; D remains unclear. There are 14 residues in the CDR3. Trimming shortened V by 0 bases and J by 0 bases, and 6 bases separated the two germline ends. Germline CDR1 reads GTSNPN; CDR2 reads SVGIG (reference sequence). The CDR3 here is CAWSVLVSNQPQHF. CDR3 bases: TGTGCCTGGAGTGTTTTGGTTAGCAATCAGCCCCAGCATTTT.

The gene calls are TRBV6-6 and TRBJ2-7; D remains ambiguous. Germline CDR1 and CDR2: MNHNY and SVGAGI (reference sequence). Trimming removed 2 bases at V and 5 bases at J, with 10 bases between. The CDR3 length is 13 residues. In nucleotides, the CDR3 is TGTGCCAGCAGTTACAGAAACGGAGACGAGCAGTACTTC. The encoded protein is CASSYRNGDEQYF.

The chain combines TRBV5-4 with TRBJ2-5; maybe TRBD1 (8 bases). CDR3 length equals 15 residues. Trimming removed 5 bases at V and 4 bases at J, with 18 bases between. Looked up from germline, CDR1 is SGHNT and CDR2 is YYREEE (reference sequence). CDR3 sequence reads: CASRGGTGSRETQYF. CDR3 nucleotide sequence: TGTGCCAGCAGGGGGGGGACAGGCTCGAGAGAGACCCAGTACTTC. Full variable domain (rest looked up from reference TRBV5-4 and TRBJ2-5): ETGVTQSPTHLIKTRGQQVTLRCSSQSGHNTVSWYQQALGQGPQFIFQYYREEENGRGNFPPRFSGLQFPNYSSELNVNALELDDSALYLCASRGGTGSRETQYFGPGTRLLVL.

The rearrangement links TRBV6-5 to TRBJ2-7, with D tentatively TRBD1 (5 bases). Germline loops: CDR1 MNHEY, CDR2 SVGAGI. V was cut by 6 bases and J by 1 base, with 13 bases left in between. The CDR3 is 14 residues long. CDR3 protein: CASSQTATSYEQYF. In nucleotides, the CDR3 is TGTGCCAGCAGCCAGACAGCTACTTCCTACGAGCAGTACTTC.

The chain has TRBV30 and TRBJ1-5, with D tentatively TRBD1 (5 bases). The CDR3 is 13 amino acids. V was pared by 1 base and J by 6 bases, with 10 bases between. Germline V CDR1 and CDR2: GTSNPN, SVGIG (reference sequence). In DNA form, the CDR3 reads TGTGCCTGGAGTGGTAAGGGGACTCAGCCCCAGCATTTT. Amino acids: CAWSGKGTQPQHF.

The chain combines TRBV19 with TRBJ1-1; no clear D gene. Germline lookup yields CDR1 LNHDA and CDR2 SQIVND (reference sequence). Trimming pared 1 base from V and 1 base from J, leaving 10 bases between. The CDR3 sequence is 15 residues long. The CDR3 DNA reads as TGTGCCAGTAGTATAGGTGGCAGAGCGAACACTGAAGCTTTCTTT. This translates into CASSIGGRANTEAFF.

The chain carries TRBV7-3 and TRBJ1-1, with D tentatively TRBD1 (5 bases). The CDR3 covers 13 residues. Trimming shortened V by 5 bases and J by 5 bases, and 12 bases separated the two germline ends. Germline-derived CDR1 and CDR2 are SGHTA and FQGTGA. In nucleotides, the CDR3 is TGTGCCAGCAGCGGGAGGGGAAAAACTGAAGCTTTCTTT. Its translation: CASSGRGKTEAFF.

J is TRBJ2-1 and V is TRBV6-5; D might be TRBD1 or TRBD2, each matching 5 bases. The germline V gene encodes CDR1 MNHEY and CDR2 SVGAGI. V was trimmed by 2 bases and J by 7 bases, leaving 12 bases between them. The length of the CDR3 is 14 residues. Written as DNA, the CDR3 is TGTGCCAGCAGTTACCGGGACCCTCAAAATGAGCAGTTCTTC. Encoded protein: CASSYRDPQNEQFF.